This T cell receptor (beta chain) was retrieved from a study of T cell responses to AZD1222 COVID-19 vaccine. Unmatched junction bases numbered 7, after V lost 3 bases and J lost 5 bases. This CDR3 has 15 residues. Germline CDR1 SNHLY, CDR2 FYNNEI. Only in-frame clones appear in the TCRdb table, and some are missing; sequencing was by immunoSEQ multiplex PCR. The sample has 130,000 to 150,000 clones, roughly nine tenths seen once. The sample in question was peripheral blood, obtained on day 0 of AZD1222 vaccination. The chain joins TRBV2 to TRBJ2-5, with 9 positions matching TRBD1. The receptor was isolated from an adult in good health. CDR3 protein: CASSDTGQGRETQYF. DNA for the CDR3: TGTGCCAGCAGTGATACCGGACAGGGGCGGGAGACCCAGTACTTC.